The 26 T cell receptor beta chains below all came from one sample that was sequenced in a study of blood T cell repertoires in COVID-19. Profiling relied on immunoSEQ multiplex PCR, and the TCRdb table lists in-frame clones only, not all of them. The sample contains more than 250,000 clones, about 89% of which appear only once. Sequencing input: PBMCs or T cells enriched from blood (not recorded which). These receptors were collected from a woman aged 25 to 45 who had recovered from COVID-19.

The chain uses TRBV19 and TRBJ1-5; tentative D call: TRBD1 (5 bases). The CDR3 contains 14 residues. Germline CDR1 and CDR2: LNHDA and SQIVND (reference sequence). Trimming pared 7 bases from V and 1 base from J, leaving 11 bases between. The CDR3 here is CASILSGSNQPQHF. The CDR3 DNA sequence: TGTGCCAGTATCCTTTCAGGGAGCAATCAGCCCCAGCATTTT.

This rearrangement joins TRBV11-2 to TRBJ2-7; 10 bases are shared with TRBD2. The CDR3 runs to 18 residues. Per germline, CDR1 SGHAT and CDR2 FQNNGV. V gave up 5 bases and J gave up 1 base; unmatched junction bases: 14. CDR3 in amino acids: CASSLKRGGPRRSYEQYF. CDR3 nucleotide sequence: TGTGCCAGCAGCCTCAAGCGGGGGGGGCCTCGGAGATCCTACGAGCAGTACTTC. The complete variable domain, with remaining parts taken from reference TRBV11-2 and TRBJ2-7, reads EAGVAQSPRYKIIEKRQSVAFWCNPISGHATLYWYQQILGQGPKLLIQFQNNGVVDDSQLPKDRFSAERLKGVDSTLKIQPAKLEDSAVYLCASSLKRGGPRRSYEQYFGPGTRLTVT.

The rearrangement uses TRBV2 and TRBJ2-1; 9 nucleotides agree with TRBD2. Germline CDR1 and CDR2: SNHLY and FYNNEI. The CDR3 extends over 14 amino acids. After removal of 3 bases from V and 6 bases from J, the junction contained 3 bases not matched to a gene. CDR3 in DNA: TGTGCCAGCAGTGAGAAGACTAGCGGCAATGAGCAGTTCTTC. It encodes CASSEKTSGNEQFF.

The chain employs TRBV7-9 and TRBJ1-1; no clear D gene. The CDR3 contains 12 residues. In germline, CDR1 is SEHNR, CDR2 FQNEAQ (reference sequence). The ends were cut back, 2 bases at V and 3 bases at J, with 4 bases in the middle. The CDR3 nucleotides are TGTGCCAGCAGCTTATCAGACACTGAAGCTTTCTTT. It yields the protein CASSLSDTEAFF.

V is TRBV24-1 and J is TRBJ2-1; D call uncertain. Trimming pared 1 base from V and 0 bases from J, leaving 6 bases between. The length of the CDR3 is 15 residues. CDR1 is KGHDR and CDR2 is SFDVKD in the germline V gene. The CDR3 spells CATSDLASSYNEQFF. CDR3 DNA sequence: TGTGCCACCAGTGATTTAGCGAGCTCCTACAATGAGCAGTTCTTC.

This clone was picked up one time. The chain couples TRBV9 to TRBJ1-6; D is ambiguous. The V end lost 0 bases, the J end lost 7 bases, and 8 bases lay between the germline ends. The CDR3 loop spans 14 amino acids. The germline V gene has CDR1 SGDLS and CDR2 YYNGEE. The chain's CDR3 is CASSVAGDNSPLHF. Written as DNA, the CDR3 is TGTGCCAGCAGCGTAGCGGGAGACAATTCACCCCTCCACTTT.

The CDR3 coding sequence is TGTGCCAGCAGCTTAAAGCGGCGTCTAGCGGGGGGAGACAATGAGCAGTTCTTC. It encodes CASSLKRRLAGGDNEQFF. V usage is TRBV7-9 and J usage is TRBJ2-1, with 11 bases matching TRBD2. The trim removed 2 bases at V and 5 bases at J, leaving 11 bases unmatched. This CDR3 spans 18 amino acids. Germline V lookup: CDR1 SEHNR, CDR2 FQNEAQ (reference sequence). The complete variable domain, with remaining parts taken from reference TRBV7-9 and TRBJ2-1, reads DTGVSQNPRHKITKRGQNVTFRCDPISEHNRLYWYRQTLGQGPEFLTYFQNEAQLEKSRLLSDRFSAERPKGSFSTLEIQRTEQGDSAMYLCASSLKRRLAGGDNEQFFGPGTRLTVL.

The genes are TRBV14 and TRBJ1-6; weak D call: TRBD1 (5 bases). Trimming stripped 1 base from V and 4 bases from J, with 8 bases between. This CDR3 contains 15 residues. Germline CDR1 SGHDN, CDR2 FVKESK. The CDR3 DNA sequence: TGTGCCAGCAGCCAAGTGGGGCCTTATAATTCACCCCTCCACTTT. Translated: CASSQVGPYNSPLHF.

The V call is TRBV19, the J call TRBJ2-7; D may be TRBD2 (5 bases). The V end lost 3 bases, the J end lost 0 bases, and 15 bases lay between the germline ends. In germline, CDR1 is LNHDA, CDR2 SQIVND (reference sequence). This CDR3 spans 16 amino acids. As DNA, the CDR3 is TGTGCCAGTAGTATCGGTCGGTTAGGGAGCTCCTACGAGCAGTACTTC. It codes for CASSIGRLGSSYEQYF.

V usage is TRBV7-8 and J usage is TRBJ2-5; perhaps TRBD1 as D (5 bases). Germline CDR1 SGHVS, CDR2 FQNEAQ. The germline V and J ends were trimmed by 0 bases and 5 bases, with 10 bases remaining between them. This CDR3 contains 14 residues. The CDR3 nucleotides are TGTGCCAGCAGCTTAGCGGGGCCTGGGGAGACCCAGTACTTC. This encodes CASSLAGPGETQYF.

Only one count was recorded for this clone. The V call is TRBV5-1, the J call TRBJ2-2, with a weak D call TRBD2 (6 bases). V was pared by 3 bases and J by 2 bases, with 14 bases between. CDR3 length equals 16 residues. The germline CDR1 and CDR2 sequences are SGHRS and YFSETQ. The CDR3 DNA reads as TGCGCCAGCAGCTCTATGAGCGGGTTCAACACCGGGGAGCTGTTTTTT. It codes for CASSSMSGFNTGELFF.

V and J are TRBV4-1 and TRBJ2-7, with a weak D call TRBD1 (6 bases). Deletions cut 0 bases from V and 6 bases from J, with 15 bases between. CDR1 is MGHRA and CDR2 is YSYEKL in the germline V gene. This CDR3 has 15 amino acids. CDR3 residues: CASSQDYDRRGEQYF. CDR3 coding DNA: TGCGCCAGCAGCCAAGATTACGACAGGAGAGGCGAGCAGTACTTC.

CDR3 DNA: TGTGCCAGCAGTGCCCAACAGGGGGCCGGGGAGCTGTTTTTT. As protein: CASSAQQGAGELFF. The chain employs TRBV6-4 and TRBJ2-2; 8 bases agree with TRBD1. V lost 4 bases to trimming and J lost 6 bases; unmatched junction nucleotides: 4. The germline V gene encodes CDR1 MRHNA and CDR2 SNTAGT. The CDR3 sequence is 14 residues long.

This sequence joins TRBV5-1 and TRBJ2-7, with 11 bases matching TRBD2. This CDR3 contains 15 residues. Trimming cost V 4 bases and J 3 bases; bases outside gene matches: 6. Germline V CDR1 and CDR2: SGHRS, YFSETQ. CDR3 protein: CASSVGTSGLYEQYF. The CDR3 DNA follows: TGCGCCAGCAGCGTAGGGACTAGCGGACTCTACGAGCAGTACTTC.

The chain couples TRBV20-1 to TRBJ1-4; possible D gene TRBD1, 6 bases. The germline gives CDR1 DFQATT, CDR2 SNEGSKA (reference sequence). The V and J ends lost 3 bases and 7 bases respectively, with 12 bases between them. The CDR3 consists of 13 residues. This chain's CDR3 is CSASGGRFEKLFF. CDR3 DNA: TGCAGTGCTAGTGGGGGGCGGTTTGAAAAACTGTTTTTT.

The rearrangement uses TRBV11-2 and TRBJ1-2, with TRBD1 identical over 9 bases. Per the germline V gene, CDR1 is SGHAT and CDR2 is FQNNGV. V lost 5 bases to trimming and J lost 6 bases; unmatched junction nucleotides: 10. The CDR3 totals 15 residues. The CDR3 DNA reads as TGTGCCAGCAGCCCCCCGGGACAGGGAAGAGATGGCTACACCTTC. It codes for CASSPPGQGRDGYTF.

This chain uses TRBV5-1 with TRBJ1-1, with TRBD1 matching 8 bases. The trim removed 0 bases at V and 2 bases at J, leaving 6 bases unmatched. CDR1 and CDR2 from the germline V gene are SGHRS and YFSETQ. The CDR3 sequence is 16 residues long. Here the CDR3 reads CASSLGDRGYNTEAFF. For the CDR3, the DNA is TGCGCCAGCAGCTTGGGAGACAGGGGCTACAACACTGAAGCTTTCTTT.

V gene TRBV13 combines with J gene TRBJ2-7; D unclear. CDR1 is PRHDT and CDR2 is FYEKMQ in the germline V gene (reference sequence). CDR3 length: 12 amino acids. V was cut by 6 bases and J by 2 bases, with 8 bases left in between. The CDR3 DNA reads TGTGCCAGCAGAAGAGGAGCCTACGAGCAGTACTTC. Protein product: CASRRGAYEQYF.

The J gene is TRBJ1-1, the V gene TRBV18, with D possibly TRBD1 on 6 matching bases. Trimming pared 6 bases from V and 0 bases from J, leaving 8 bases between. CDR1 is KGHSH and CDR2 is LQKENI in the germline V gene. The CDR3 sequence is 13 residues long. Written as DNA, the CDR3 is TGTGCCAGCTCGGACAGCCTGAACACTGAAGCTTTCTTT. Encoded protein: CASSDSLNTEAFF.

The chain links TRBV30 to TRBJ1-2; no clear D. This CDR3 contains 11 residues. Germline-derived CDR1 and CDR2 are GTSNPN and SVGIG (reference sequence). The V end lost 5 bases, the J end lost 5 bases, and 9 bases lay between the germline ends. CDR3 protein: CAWGQIYGYTF. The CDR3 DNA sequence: TGTGCCTGGGGGCAGATATATGGCTACACCTTC.

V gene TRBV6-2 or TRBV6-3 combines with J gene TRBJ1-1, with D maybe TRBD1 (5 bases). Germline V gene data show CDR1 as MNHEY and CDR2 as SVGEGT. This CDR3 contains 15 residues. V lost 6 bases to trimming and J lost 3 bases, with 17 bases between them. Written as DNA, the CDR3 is TGTGCCAGCAGCACCGCCCCGCCGGGGGACACTGAAGCTTTCTTT. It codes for CASSTAPPGDTEAFF.

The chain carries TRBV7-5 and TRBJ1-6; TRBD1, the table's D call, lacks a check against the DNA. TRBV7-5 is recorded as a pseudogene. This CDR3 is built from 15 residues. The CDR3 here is CARSLGDRGSSPLHF. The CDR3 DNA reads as TGTGCCAGAAGCTTAGGGGACAGGGGAAGTTCACCCCTCCACTTT.

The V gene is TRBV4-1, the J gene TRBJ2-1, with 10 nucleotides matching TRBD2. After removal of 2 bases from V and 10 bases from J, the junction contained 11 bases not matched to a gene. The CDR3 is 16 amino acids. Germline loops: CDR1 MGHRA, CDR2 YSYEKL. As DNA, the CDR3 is TGCGCCAGCAGCCAATCCTCCAGCGGGGGGGCGGGGGAGCAGTTCTTC. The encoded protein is CASSQSSSGGAGEQFF.

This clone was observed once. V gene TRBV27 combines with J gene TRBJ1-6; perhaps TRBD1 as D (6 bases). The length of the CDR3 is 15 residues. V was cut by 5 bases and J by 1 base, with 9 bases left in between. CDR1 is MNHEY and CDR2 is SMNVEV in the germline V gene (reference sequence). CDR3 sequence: CASSPQGSYNSPLHF. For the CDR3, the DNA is TGTGCCAGCAGTCCACAGGGTTCCTATAATTCACCCCTCCACTTT.

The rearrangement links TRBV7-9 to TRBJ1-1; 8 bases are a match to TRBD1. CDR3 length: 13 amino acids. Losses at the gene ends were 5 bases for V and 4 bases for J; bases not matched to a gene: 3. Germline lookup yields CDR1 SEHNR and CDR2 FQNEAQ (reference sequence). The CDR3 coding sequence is TGTGCCAGCAGCCCAGGGGGCGTCACTGAAGCTTTCTTT. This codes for CASSPGGVTEAFF.

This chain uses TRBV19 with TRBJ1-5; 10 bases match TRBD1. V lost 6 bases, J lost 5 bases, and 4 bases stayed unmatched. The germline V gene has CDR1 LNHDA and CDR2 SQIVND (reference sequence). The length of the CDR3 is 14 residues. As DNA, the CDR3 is TGTGCCAGTAGGTTAGGGACAGGGGATCAGCCCCAGCATTTT. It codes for CASRLGTGDQPQHF.